This T cell receptor (beta chain) was sequenced during a study of beta chain features in type 1 diabetes. General study points: All four CD4+ subsets from Type 1 diabetes patients carried moderately but significantly shorter TCRB CDR3s.

This clone was seen more than once but under ten times. Its antigen is still unknown. Other DNA sequences in the sample encode the same CDR3. The investigators reverse transcribed all of the isolated RNA, so they sequenced expressed TCRB transcripts. Produced via immunoSEQ multiplex PCR; TCRdb's table is partial and in-frame only. The table lists more than 300,000 clones, about a tenth of them singletons. Germline V gives CDR1 GTSNPN, CDR2 SVGIG (reference sequence). CDR3 length: 13 amino acids. Losses at the gene ends were 5 bases for V and 2 bases for J; bases not matched to a gene: 2. This TCR derives from a man aged 25-45 years with type 1 diabetes. The sequencing input was central memory CD4+ T cells from blood. V gene TRBV30 combines with J gene TRBJ1-3; 8 positions match TRBD1. The CDR3 DNA follows: TGTGCCTGGTCAGGGGGCCCTGGAAACACCATATATTTT. Its translation is CAWSGGPGNTIYF.